This section outlines one T cell receptor (beta chain) sequence together with its context. Its cognate antigen is unknown. The V and J ends lost 0 bases and 8 bases, in that order; junction bases with no gene match: 7. This CDR3 has 15 amino acids. Germline V gene data show CDR1 as SGDLS and CDR2 as YYNGEE. The record originates from a study of cytomegalovirus exposure and HLA in healthy donors. This PCR relied on a set of 60 Vbeta primers and 13 Jbeta primers. The repertoire was sequenced with immunoSEQ multiplex PCR; TCRdb's copy has only in-frame clones and lacks some. Here the sample spans roughly 150,000 clones, roughly 80% being singletons. The study's findings and limits: More clonal expansion characterized HLA-associated TCR beta chains than equally common others in a later analysis. A later analysis linked a missense DCLRE1C variant to TCR beta V- and J-gene trimming.

The sample consisted of PBMCs. The rearrangement joins TRBV9 to TRBJ2-1; 8 bases match TRBD2. The sequence came from a male donor in good health and CMV-seronegative. In DNA, the CDR3 is TGTGCCAGCAGCGTAGAAGGACTAGCCAACCATGAGCAGTTCTTC. Translated: CASSVEGLANHEQFF.